A single sample gave rise to the 32 T cell receptor beta chains below, sequenced in a study of T cells in Graves' hyperthyroidism and ophthalmopathy. Using RNA transcripts as the source, TCR beta CDR3 regions were amplified. Carried out on the TCR CDR3, a first-round RT-PCR used the HTBI primer set. In TCRdb, the multiplex PCR reads were re-called with MiXCR into one record per CDR3 protein. Of 500,000 to 750,000 distinct CDR3 sequences listed, approximately 14% are singletons. Sequencing used blood. The receptors here all came from a young woman with Graves' hyperthyroidism.

This clonotype showed up many times. This chain uses TRBV2 with TRBJ2-3; 10 bases agree with TRBD2. V trimming: 1 base; J trimming: 0 bases; junction bases outside the gene matches: 1. Germline-derived CDR1 and CDR2 are SNHLY and FYNNEI. The CDR3 has 16 residues. The chain's CDR3 is CASSEGTSGSTDTQYF. The CDR3 DNA reads TGTGCCAGCAGTGAAGGGACTAGCGGAAGCACAGATACGCAGTATTTT. The complete variable domain, with remaining parts taken from reference TRBV2 and TRBJ2-3, reads EPEVTQTPSHQVTQMGQEVILRCVPISNHLYFYWYRQILGQKVEFLVSFYNNEISEKSEIFDDQFSVERPDGSNFTLKIRSTKLEDSAMYFCASSEGTSGSTDTQYFGPGTRLTVL.

This clonotype was found many times. The chain combines TRBV7-2 with TRBJ2-5; 9 nucleotides align to TRBD1. The CDR3 runs to 13 residues. CDR1 is SGHTA, CDR2 FQGNSA, per germline. V dropped 5 bases and J dropped 10; count of bases not matched to a gene: 8. CDR3 nucleotide sequence: TGTGCCAGCAGCGGGGACAGGGCCAAGAACCAGTACTTC. It is translated as CASSGDRAKNQYF.

At least ten counts were recorded for this clonotype. The chain employs TRBV20-1 and TRBJ2-3, with 10 bases that match TRBD2. The V and J ends lost 0 bases and 2 bases, in that order; junction bases with no gene match: 5. The CDR3 totals 16 residues. CDR1 and CDR2 from the germline V gene are DFQATT and SNEGSKA (reference sequence). The CDR3 protein is CSARDAGLALTDTQYF. The CDR3 region has the DNA TGCAGTGCTAGAGACGCGGGACTAGCGCTCACAGATACGCAGTATTTT.

The gene calls are TRBV5-1 and TRBJ1-6; D gene unclear. This CDR3 is built from 15 residues. Trimming cost V 3 bases and J 9 bases, with 16 bases left between them. Germline CDR1 is SGHRS and CDR2 is YFSETQ. The CDR3 is CASSSDMAMTSPLHF. In DNA form, the CDR3 reads TGCGCCAGCAGCTCGGATATGGCTATGACTTCACCCCTCCACTTT.

This sequence joins TRBV12-3 or TRBV12-4 and TRBJ2-4, with D perhaps given as TRBD1 or TRBD2 (6 bases each). The CDR3 consists of 15 residues. Trimming removed 4 bases from V and 2 bases from J, with 12 bases in between. DNA of the CDR3: TGTGCCAGCAGTTCCGGGGGCGCGACCAAAAACATTCAGTACTTC. This translates into CASSSGGATKNIQYF.

V gene TRBV2 combines with J gene TRBJ2-7, with 8 bases identical to TRBD2. Germline V CDR1 and CDR2: SNHLY, FYNNEI. Unmatched junction bases numbered 15, after V lost 6 bases and J lost 2 bases. CDR3 length: 17 amino acids. The CDR3 region has the DNA TGTGCCAGCAGATCAGAAGGACTTAGCGGGGACCCCTACGAGCAGTACTTC. It yields the protein CASRSEGLSGDPYEQYF.

V and J are TRBV20-1 and TRBJ2-1, with 10 bases matching TRBD2. Germline lookup yields CDR1 DFQATT and CDR2 SNEGSKA (reference sequence). CDR3 length: 19 amino acids. V lost 0 bases to trimming and J lost 3 bases; unmatched junction nucleotides: 14. CDR3 sequence: CSARDGLAGENRLYNEQFF. The CDR3 nucleotides read TGCAGTGCTAGAGATGGGCTAGCGGGAGAAAATCGGCTCTACAATGAGCAGTTCTTC.

The rearrangement joins TRBV6-1 to TRBJ2-3, with 10 positions matching TRBD2. The J segment lost 2 bases and the V segment lost 6 bases, leaving 8 bases of the junction unmatched. The V gene's germline CDR1 is MNHNS and CDR2 SASEGT. CDR3 length: 16 residues. The CDR3 sequence: CASSPLAGLDTDTQYF. CDR3 DNA sequence: TGTGCCAGCAGCCCACTAGCGGGACTAGACACAGATACGCAGTATTTT.

This clonotype was detected many times. The CDR3 reads CATSRDIGGTSTDTQYF. The CDR3 bases are TGTGCCACCAGCAGAGATATAGGTGGGACTAGCACAGATACGCAGTATTTT. The chain employs TRBV15 and TRBJ2-3; perhaps TRBD2 as D (6 bases). The CDR3 contains 17 residues. Germline CDR1 is LNHNV and CDR2 is YYDKDF (reference sequence). V gave up 0 bases and J gave up 0 bases, with 13 bases separating them.

This clonotype was seen more than once but under ten times. CDR3 loop: CAISGMATEAFF. The CDR3 DNA reads as TGTGCCATCAGTGGGATGGCTACTGAAGCTTTCTTT. The rearrangement uses TRBV10-3 and TRBJ1-1, with D hard to call. This CDR3 has 12 amino acids. Germline V gives CDR1 ENHRY, CDR2 SYGVKD. Trimming shortened V by 4 bases and J by 5 bases, and 8 bases separated the two germline ends.

This clonotype was seen ten or more times. The chain couples TRBV5-1 to TRBJ2-5, with D unresolved. The V end was cut by 4 bases, the J end by 5 bases, with 12 bases between. The CDR3 is 13 residues long. Germline CDR1 and CDR2: SGHRS and YFSETQ. CDR3 sequence reads: CASSLSIDETQYF. The CDR3 DNA reads as TGCGCCAGCAGCCTCAGTATTGACGAGACCCAGTACTTC.

V usage is TRBV7-6 and J usage is TRBJ2-7, with D unresolved. V shed 3 bases and J shed 0 bases, with 9 bases lying between them. Germline V gene lookup returns CDR1 SGHVS and CDR2 FNYEAQ. This CDR3 has 14 amino acids. CDR3 in amino acids: CASSFNPSSYEQYF. CDR3 coding DNA: TGTGCCAGCAGCTTCAACCCTTCCTCCTACGAGCAGTACTTC. Full variable domain (rest looked up from reference TRBV7-6 and TRBJ2-7): GAGVSQSPRYKVTKRGQDVALRCDPISGHVSLYWYRQALGQGPEFLTYFNYEAQQDKSGLPNDRFSAERPEGSISTLTIQRTEQRDSAMYRCASSFNPSSYEQYFGPGTRLTVT.

The chain links TRBV13 to TRBJ2-2, with D possibly matching TRBD2 (6 bases). Trimming shortened V by 0 bases and J by 4 bases, and 15 bases separated the two germline ends. This CDR3 comprises 17 residues. Germline V lookup: CDR1 PRHDT, CDR2 FYEKMQ (reference sequence). For the CDR3, the DNA is TGTGCCAGCAGCTTAGGTAAAGTCGGGACTTTCACCGGGGAGCTGTTTTTT. Translated, it gives CASSLGKVGTFTGELFF.

This clonotype was picked up a small number of times. The chain uses TRBV20-1 and TRBJ2-3, with D possibly being TRBD1 (5 bases). The CDR3 contains 12 residues. The ends were cut back, 5 bases at V and 3 bases at J, with 9 bases in the middle. CDR1 is DFQATT and CDR2 is SNEGSKA in the germline V gene (reference sequence). In DNA, the CDR3 is TGCAGTGCTGCTGACAGAACAGATACGCAGTATTTT. This translates into CSAADRTDTQYF.

A few counts support this clonotype. V is TRBV19 and J is TRBJ2-1; the D is unclear. CDR1 is LNHDA, CDR2 SQIVND, per germline (reference sequence). The CDR3 contains 13 residues. V gave up 4 bases and J gave up 9 bases, with 13 bases separating them. The CDR3 region has the DNA TGTGCCAGTAGTAGGGTGAGGACGGGTGAGCAGTTCTTC. It codes for CASSRVRTGEQFF. The full variable domain, its missing parts supplied by reference TRBV19 and TRBJ2-1, is DGGITQSPKYLFRKEGQNVTLSCEQNLNHDAMYWYRQDPGQGLRLIYYSQIVNDFQKGDIAEGYSVSREKKESFPLTVTSAQKNPTAFYLCASSRVRTGEQFFGPGTRLTVL.

This clonotype was seen repeatedly, ten times or more. The chain carries TRBV6-5 and TRBJ1-1; 7 nucleotides line up with TRBD1. The germline gives CDR1 MNHEY, CDR2 SVGAGI. V lost 0 bases to trimming and J lost 10 bases; unmatched junction nucleotides: 8. This CDR3 is 14 amino acids long. CDR3 nucleotides: TGTGCCAGCAGTTACTCGATTGGCCAGGGGGGAGCTTTCTTT. It codes for CASSYSIGQGGAFF.

This clonotype was seen many times. CDR3 protein: CASSGQTSGSNEQFF. CDR3 bases: TGCGCCAGCAGCGGACAGACTAGCGGGAGCAATGAGCAGTTCTTC. The chain uses TRBV5-1 and TRBJ2-1; 12 positions match TRBD2. The CDR3 has 15 amino acids. V lost 4 bases to trimming and J lost 6 bases; unmatched junction nucleotides: 5. CDR1 and CDR2 (germline): SGHRS, YFSETQ.

This clonotype was found many times. The rearrangement joins TRBV15 to TRBJ2-7; 7 bases line up with TRBD2. The length of the CDR3 is 16 residues. Germline CDR1 is LNHNV and CDR2 is YYDKDF (reference sequence). J lost 0 bases, V lost 1 base, and 6 bases had no gene match. DNA of the CDR3: TGTGCCACCAGCAGAGGTACTAGCGTGAGCTCCTACGAGCAGTACTTC. It yields the protein CATSRGTSVSSYEQYF.

This clonotype was seen only a few times. The chain combines TRBV29-1 with TRBJ2-5, with D perhaps matching TRBD2 (5 bases). This CDR3 has 12 residues. The V gene lost 5 bases and the J gene lost 2 bases, with 9 bases spanning the gap. CDR1 and CDR2 from the germline V gene are SQVTM and ANQGSEA. The chain's CDR3 is CSVSAGQETQYF. In nucleotides, the CDR3 is TGCAGCGTTTCGGCGGGTCAAGAGACCCAGTACTTC.

Of note for this clonotype: The junction differs from germline at one of its ends, possibly a read error. The J gene is TRBJ2-1, the V gene TRBV27, with 8 bases that match TRBD2. This CDR3 is 15 amino acids long. Germline assignment: CDR1 MNHEY and CDR2 SMNVEV (reference sequence). CDR3 DNA sequence: TGTGCCATCAGTCCGGGACTAGATATGCGGAATGAGCAGTTCTTC. This gives the protein CAISPGLDMRNEQFF.

On this clonotype itself: At one end the junction does not follow the germline gene, possibly because of a read error. The V and J genes are TRBV5-1 and TRBJ1-2; no clear D gene. Germline V gene lookup returns CDR1 SGHRS and CDR2 YFSETQ. The CDR3 has 13 amino acids. The CDR3 DNA reads as TGTGCCAGCAGCCATAGGAGCCCTTATGGCTACACCTTC. Protein sequence: CASSHRSPYGYTF.

This clonotype has a count of ten or more. The rearrangement links TRBV3-1 to TRBJ2-6; D possibly corresponds to TRBD2 (6 bases). In germline, CDR1 is LGHDT, CDR2 YNNKEL (reference sequence). The CDR3 length is 15 residues. V lost 2 bases to trimming and J lost 4 bases, with 9 bases between them. DNA of the CDR3: TGTGCCAGCAGCCAACGGGGGAGCGGGGCCAACGTCCTGACTTTC. Translation: CASSQRGSGANVLTF.

This clonotype was recorded at least ten times. The chain couples TRBV7-8 to TRBJ1-5; TRBD1 agrees at 7 bases. Per germline, CDR1 SGHVS and CDR2 FQNEAQ. The CDR3 is 17 amino acids. After removal of 4 bases from V and 7 bases from J, the junction contained 16 bases not matched to a gene. CDR3 residues: CASSSTRGGGSDQPQHF. CDR3 DNA: TGTGCCAGCAGCTCCACCAGGGGGGGGGGTTCCGACCAGCCCCAGCATTTT.

At least ten counts were recorded for this clonotype. The chain is built from TRBV4-1 and TRBJ1-5; D remains unclear. Trimming shortened V by 0 bases and J by 5 bases, and 11 bases separated the two germline ends. There are 15 residues in the CDR3. Germline V lookup: CDR1 MGHRA, CDR2 YSYEKL. The CDR3 loop is CASSQDEDGHQPQHF. The CDR3 DNA follows: TGCGCCAGCAGCCAAGATGAGGACGGTCATCAGCCCCAGCATTTT.

The table lists this clonotype with many counts. This rearrangement joins TRBV4-1 to TRBJ2-3, with 11 nucleotides matching TRBD2. Germline CDR1 reads MGHRA; CDR2 reads YSYEKL. The V segment lost 3 bases and the J segment 5 bases; nucleotides outside the gene matches: 4. This CDR3 has 15 amino acids. The DNA for the CDR3 is TGCGCCAGCAGCCAGGGACTAGCGGCCAGAGATACGCAGTATTTT. Protein product: CASSQGLAARDTQYF.

This clonotype was counted between two and nine times. The DNA for the CDR3 is TGTGCCAGCTCCGGACAGAGAGACCATGGCTACACCTTC. It translates to CASSGQRDHGYTF. The genes are TRBV11-1 and TRBJ1-2, with TRBD1 as a possible D gene (6 bases). V gave up 8 bases and J gave up 6 bases, with 16 bases separating them. The V gene's germline CDR1 is SGHAT and CDR2 FQDESV (reference sequence). The CDR3 is 13 amino acids.

The J gene is TRBJ2-3, the V gene TRBV5-1; 11 nucleotides match TRBD2. Germline CDR1 is SGHRS and CDR2 is YFSETQ. The CDR3 length is 16 residues. Trimming cost V 0 bases and J 2 bases; bases outside gene matches: 2. The CDR3 loop is CASSLGLAGYTDTQYF. CDR3 bases: TGCGCCAGCAGCTTGGGACTAGCGGGATACACAGATACGCAGTATTTT.

This clonotype was observed many times. V and J are TRBV10-3 and TRBJ2-1, with D maybe TRBD1 (6 bases). Per germline, CDR1 ENHRY and CDR2 SYGVKD. Trimming pared 4 bases from V and 6 bases from J, leaving 10 bases between. CDR3 length: 13 residues. The CDR3 reads CAISGQGSNEQFF. CDR3 bases: TGTGCCATCAGTGGGCAGGGGTCCAATGAGCAGTTCTTC.

The CDR3 here is CASSSYLRQGTEAFF. The CDR3 DNA follows: TGTGCCAGCAGTTCCTACCTGCGGCAGGGCACTGAAGCTTTCTTT. The chain carries TRBV6-1 and TRBJ1-1, with D tentatively TRBD1 (5 bases). Germline V gives CDR1 MNHNS, CDR2 SASEGT. This CDR3 has 15 residues. V was pared by 5 bases and J by 4 bases, with 17 bases between.

The gene calls are TRBV29-1 and TRBJ1-4; 7 nucleotides align to TRBD1. V shed 7 bases, J shed 6 bases, and the junction held 11 bases outside the gene matches. Per the germline V gene, CDR1 is SQVTM and CDR2 is ANQGSEA. The CDR3 has 14 amino acids. DNA for the CDR3: TGCAGCGCCTCGACAGGGAATCGTCATGAAAAACTGTTTTTT. This translates into CSASTGNRHEKLFF. Supplemented by reference TRBV29-1 and TRBJ1-4, the full variable domain reads SAVISQKPSRDICQRGTSLTIQCQVDSQVTMMFWYRQQPGQSLTLIATANQGSEATYESGFVIDKFPISRPNLTFSTLTVSNMSPEDSSIYLCSASTGNRHEKLFFGSGTQLSVL.

The chain combines TRBV12-5 with TRBJ2-2; TRBD1 matches 8 bases. The CDR3 sequence is 14 residues long. Trimming at V came to 5 bases and at J to 7 bases, leaving 6 bases not matched to a gene. Germline V lookup: CDR1 LGHNT, CDR2 FRNRAP. Here the CDR3 reads CASGDRGPVGELFF. The CDR3 DNA is TGTGCTAGTGGTGACAGGGGTCCTGTCGGGGAGCTGTTTTTT.

V gene TRBV19 combines with J gene TRBJ2-2; a possible D gene is TRBD2 (5 bases). V lost 5 bases, J lost 1 base, and 8 bases lay in between. This CDR3 has 14 residues. Germline CDR1 LNHDA, CDR2 SQIVND (reference sequence). The CDR3 nucleotides read TGTGCCAGTAGTTACGGACTGAACACCGGGGAGCTGTTTTTT. Protein sequence: CASSYGLNTGELFF. The whole variable domain, remainder taken from reference TRBV19 and TRBJ2-2, is DGGITQSPKYLFRKEGQNVTLSCEQNLNHDAMYWYRQDPGQGLRLIYYSQIVNDFQKGDIAEGYSVSREKKESFPLTVTSAQKNPTAFYLCASSYGLNTGELFFGEGSRLTVL.